Listed here are 24 T cell receptor beta chains from one sample, sequenced in a study of OX40 agonist ivuxolimab in advanced cancers. Generated by immunoSEQ multiplex PCR, the TCRdb table keeps only in-frame clones and is missing some. The sample lists 110,000 or so clones, about 91% seen once, with over 0.6% in the top ten. Specimen: CD4+ or CD8+ T cells sorted from blood, collected in a trial of the OX40 agonist ivuxolimab. Receptor source: an adult with an advanced solid tumor such as melanoma, head and neck, liver or kidney cancer.

This chain connects TRBV30 to TRBJ1-2, with D unclear. The length of the CDR3 is 14 residues. With 2 bases removed from V and 3 bases from J, the gap between germline ends came to 13 bases. CDR1 and CDR2 (germline): GTSNPN, SVGIG (reference sequence). CDR3 DNA: TGTGCCTGGAGTATTGGGTTCCTAGACTATGGCTACACCTTC. Its protein is CAWSIGFLDYGYTF.

This clone was recorded once. The chain couples TRBV2 to TRBJ1-5; unclear D gene. Trimming stripped 1 base from V and 9 bases from J, with 7 bases between. Germline-derived CDR1 and CDR2 are SNHLY and FYNNEI. The CDR3 is 12 amino acids. CDR3 coding DNA: TGTGCCAGCAGTGAAGTTGTGGGGCCCCAGCATTTT. It codes for CASSEVVGPQHF. The variable domain in full, with the rest retrieved from reference TRBV2 and TRBJ1-5, is EPEVTQTPSHQVTQMGQEVILRCVPISNHLYFYWYRQILGQKVEFLVSFYNNEISEKSEIFDDQFSVERPDGSNFTLKIRSTKLEDSAMYFCASSEVVGPQHFGDGTRLSIL.

The J gene is TRBJ2-1, the V gene TRBV6-1, with 7 bases aligning to TRBD1. This CDR3 has 14 amino acids. Germline V gene sequence: CDR1 MNHNS, CDR2 SASEGT. Trimming cost V 7 bases and J 3 bases; bases outside gene matches: 6. For the CDR3, the DNA is TGTGCCAGCATCCGACAGGGTAACTACAATGAGCAGTTCTTC. Its translation is CASIRQGNYNEQFF.

CDR3 sequence: CASSEGFSGSRGEQFF. CDR3 DNA sequence: TGTGCCAGCAGTGAAGGGTTTAGCGGGAGCAGGGGTGAGCAGTTCTTC. V is TRBV6-1 and J is TRBJ2-1; 9 bases agree with TRBD2. Germline loops: CDR1 MNHNS, CDR2 SASEGT. V lost 1 base and J lost 9; bases outside the gene matches: 10. The CDR3 has 16 residues.

The V gene is TRBV29-1, the J gene TRBJ2-3; 7 bases are shared with TRBD2. J was trimmed by 7 bases and V by 5 bases; bases with no gene match: 9. The germline V gene encodes CDR1 SQVTM and CDR2 ANQGSEA. This CDR3 is 13 amino acids long. For the CDR3, the DNA is TGCAGCGTTTGGACTAGTATCCTCAATACGCAGTATTTT. Its protein is CSVWTSILNTQYF.

The rearrangement links TRBV19 to TRBJ2-7; D call uncertain. The CDR3 spans 17 residues. V lost 4 bases and J 2 bases, leaving 21 bases between the germline ends. CDR1 LNHDA and CDR2 SQIVND come from the germline V gene (reference sequence). The CDR3 sequence is CASSTSSSAAKPYEQYF. CDR3 in DNA: TGTGCCAGTAGTACATCGTCGTCGGCGGCGAAGCCCTACGAGCAGTACTTC. The whole variable domain, filled in from reference TRBV19 and TRBJ2-7, reads DGGITQSPKYLFRKEGQNVTLSCEQNLNHDAMYWYRQDPGQGLRLIYYSQIVNDFQKGDIAEGYSVSREKKESFPLTVTSAQKNPTAFYLCASSTSSSAAKPYEQYFGPGTRLTVT.

The chain is built from TRBV5-1 and TRBJ2-7; D may be TRBD1 (5 bases). CDR1 is SGHRS, CDR2 YFSETQ, per germline. The CDR3 extends over 14 amino acids. Trimming removed 4 bases at V and 1 base at J, with 12 bases between. Here the CDR3 reads CASSLRQNSYEQYF. DNA of the CDR3: TGCGCCAGCAGCCTCCGACAGAATTCCTACGAGCAGTACTTC.

V usage is TRBV6-5 and J usage is TRBJ1-5; no clear D. The V end lost 0 bases, the J end lost 0 bases, and 6 bases lay between the germline ends. Germline V gives CDR1 MNHEY, CDR2 SVGAGI. CDR3 length: 15 amino acids. Here the CDR3 reads CASSYSSNSNQPQHF. CDR3 bases: TGTGCCAGCAGTTACTCATCTAATAGCAATCAGCCCCAGCATTTT.

The chain joins TRBV5-1 to TRBJ2-3; 7 bases match TRBD2. Germline CDR1 reads SGHRS; CDR2 reads YFSETQ. The CDR3 runs 16 residues. The junction had 10 bases not matched to a gene; V was cut back by 4 bases and J by 2 bases. Here the CDR3 reads CASSRIGAGLTDTQYF. The CDR3 DNA reads as TGCGCCAGCAGCCGTATCGGAGCGGGGCTCACAGATACGCAGTATTTT.

As DNA, the CDR3 is TGCGCCAGCAGCTCCTCGCGGGGGCCCCCCGTAAAGGGCACAGATACGCAGTATTTT. Amino acids: CASSSSRGPPVKGTDTQYF. J is TRBJ2-3 and V is TRBV5-1, with D maybe TRBD2 (7 bases). The germline CDR1 and CDR2 sequences are SGHRS and YFSETQ. Deletions cut 3 bases from V and 1 base from J, with 24 bases between. CDR3 size: 19 residues.

This clone was seen only once. The chain links TRBV6-6 to TRBJ2-7; D is unresolved. CDR3 length: 12 amino acids. V lost 5 bases, J lost 3 bases, and 8 bases lay in between. The germline V gene has CDR1 MNHNY and CDR2 SVGAGI (reference sequence). The CDR3 protein is CASSLRNYEQYF. The CDR3, as DNA: TGTGCCAGCAGTCTGAGAAACTACGAGCAGTACTTC.

The genes are TRBV5-6 and TRBJ2-5, with a tentative D call TRBD1 (6 bases). The CDR3 consists of 14 residues. V lost 5 bases and J lost 2, with 13 bases in between. Germline V gene sequence: CDR1 SGHDT, CDR2 YYEEEE. CDR3 region: CASSSTGPQETQYF. CDR3 DNA: TGTGCCAGCAGTTCGACAGGACCACAAGAGACCCAGTACTTC.

This chain connects TRBV6-5 to TRBJ2-7, with D possibly being TRBD2 (6 bases). V was cut by 0 bases and J by 7 bases, with 13 bases left in between. From germline, CDR1 is MNHEY and CDR2 SVGAGI. The CDR3 sequence is 14 residues long. The CDR3 region is CASSYSREAGEQYF. For the CDR3, the DNA is TGTGCCAGCAGTTACTCGAGGGAGGCGGGGGAGCAGTACTTC.

This chain connects TRBV18 to TRBJ2-3; D gene ambiguous. Trimming shortened V by 3 bases and J by 5 bases, and 6 bases separated the two germline ends. Per the germline V gene, CDR1 is KGHSH and CDR2 is LQKENI. CDR3 length: 12 amino acids. CDR3 sequence (DNA): TGTGCCAGCTCACCGGCCGGAGATACGCAGTATTTT. Encoded protein: CASSPAGDTQYF.

This clone has a handful of counts. The rearrangement joins TRBV30 to TRBJ1-1; 7 bases match TRBD1. After removal of 5 bases from V and 0 bases from J, the junction contained 3 bases not matched to a gene. The CDR3 is 13 amino acids. Germline assignment: CDR1 GTSNPN and CDR2 SVGIG (reference sequence). The CDR3 reads CAWDRVMNTEAFF. The CDR3 DNA reads as TGTGCCTGGGACAGGGTAATGAACACTGAAGCTTTCTTT.

The chain couples TRBV2 to TRBJ1-2; D may be TRBD1 (5 bases). Trimming shortened V by 4 bases and J by 2 bases, and 5 bases separated the two germline ends. The CDR3 has 12 residues. Germline V CDR1 and CDR2: SNHLY, FYNNEI. For the CDR3, the DNA is TGTGCCAGCAGTGGACAGAACTATGGCTACACCTTC. It specifies CASSGQNYGYTF.

The chain links TRBV7-8 to TRBJ2-2; D gene uncertain. Per the germline V gene, CDR1 is SGHVS and CDR2 is FQNEAQ. The CDR3 covers 14 residues. Between the trimmed V and J ends, which lost 2 bases and 6 bases, there was a span of 10 bases. The CDR3: CASSLKRIAGELFF. The CDR3 bases are TGTGCCAGCAGCTTAAAGAGGATCGCCGGGGAGCTGTTTTTT.

The chain joins TRBV15 to TRBJ1-4, with a weak D call TRBD1 (5 bases). Germline loops: CDR1 LNHNV, CDR2 YYDKDF (reference sequence). This CDR3 has 19 residues. V was clipped by 2 bases and J by 7 bases, with 26 bases between them. The CDR3 DNA sequence: TGTGCCACCAGCAGACAGCAGGGATTGGGGTGGAGGGGTGCTGAAAAACTGTTTTTT. Protein product: CATSRQQGLGWRGAEKLFF. The full variable domain, its missing parts supplied by reference TRBV15 and TRBJ1-4, is DAMVIQNPRYQVTQFGKPVTLSCSQTLNHNVMYWYQQKSSQAPKLLFHYYDKDFNNEADTPDNFQSRRPNTSFCFLDIRSPGLGDTAMYLCATSRQQGLGWRGAEKLFFGSGTQLSVL.

The CDR3 DNA sequence: TGTGCCAGCGGAGCCGTGGGGGGTTCGAACGAGCAGTACTTC. Its protein is CASGAVGGSNEQYF. This chain uses TRBV2 with TRBJ2-7; possible D gene TRBD2, 6 bases. The germline V gene encodes CDR1 SNHLY and CDR2 FYNNEI. The germline V and J ends were trimmed by 8 bases and 5 bases, with 19 bases remaining between them. The CDR3 has 14 residues.

CDR3 sequence (DNA): TGTGCCAGCAGCTTATGGGGCTCTGGAAACACCATATATTTT. As protein: CASSLWGSGNTIYF. J is TRBJ1-3 and V is TRBV11-2; no firm D call. Between the trimmed V and J ends, which lost 2 bases and 0 bases, there was a span of 5 bases. The germline V gene encodes CDR1 SGHAT and CDR2 FQNNGV. This CDR3 has 14 amino acids. Full variable domain (rest looked up from reference TRBV11-2 and TRBJ1-3): EAGVAQSPRYKIIEKRQSVAFWCNPISGHATLYWYQQILGQGPKLLIQFQNNGVVDDSQLPKDRFSAERLKGVDSTLKIQPAKLEDSAVYLCASSLWGSGNTIYFGEGSWLTVV.

In the case of this clone: Additional DNA sequences in this sample encode the identical CDR3. The chain has TRBV6-1 and TRBJ2-3; 8 bases line up with TRBD1. Germline-derived CDR1 and CDR2 are MNHNS and SASEGT. The J segment lost 2 bases and the V segment lost 2 bases, leaving 3 bases of the junction unmatched. The CDR3 runs to 15 residues. The CDR3 nucleotides are TGTGCCAGCAGTGAACAGGGGGCCTACACAGATACGCAGTATTTT. Protein: CASSEQGAYTDTQYF.

This chain connects TRBV4-1 to TRBJ1-1; the D gene is possibly TRBD1 (6 bases). The germline V gene encodes CDR1 MGHRA and CDR2 YSYEKL. Deletions cut 1 base from V and 2 bases from J, with 17 bases between. The CDR3 sequence is 17 residues long. Here the CDR3 DNA reads TGCGCCAGCAGCCAAGTTAGTACCGGGACACAAAACACTGAAGCTTTCTTT. Encoded protein: CASSQVSTGTQNTEAFF.

The chain joins TRBV5-1 to TRBJ1-2; D is perhaps TRBD1 (6 bases). Germline CDR1 SGHRS, CDR2 YFSETQ. The CDR3 contains 16 residues. V lost 4 bases and J 8 bases, leaving 24 bases between the germline ends. CDR3 bases: TGCGCCAGCAGCCTGAGCGCAGGGGTGGTAACGAGGGGCTACACCTTC. Translating it yields CASSLSAGVVTRGYTF.

The J gene is TRBJ2-3, the V gene TRBV19; 10 nucleotides match TRBD2. CDR1 is LNHDA and CDR2 is SQIVND in the germline V gene (reference sequence). V gave up 4 bases and J gave up 6 bases; unmatched junction bases: 4. The CDR3 runs to 14 residues. CDR3 region: CASSTSGGEDTQYF. In DNA, the CDR3 is TGTGCCAGTAGTACTAGCGGGGGAGAGGATACGCAGTATTTT.